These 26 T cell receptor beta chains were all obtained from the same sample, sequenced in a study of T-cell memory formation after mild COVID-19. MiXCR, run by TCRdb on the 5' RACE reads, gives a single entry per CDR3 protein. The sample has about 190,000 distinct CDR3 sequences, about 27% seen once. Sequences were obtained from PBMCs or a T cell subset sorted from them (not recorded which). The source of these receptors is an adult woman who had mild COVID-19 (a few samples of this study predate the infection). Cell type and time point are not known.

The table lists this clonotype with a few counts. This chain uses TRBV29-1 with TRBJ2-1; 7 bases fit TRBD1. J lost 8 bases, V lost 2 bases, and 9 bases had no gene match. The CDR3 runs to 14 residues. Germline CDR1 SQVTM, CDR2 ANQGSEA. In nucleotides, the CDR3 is TGCAGCGTTGAAATGGAGACAGGGATGTATGAGCAGTTCTTC. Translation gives CSVEMETGMYEQFF.

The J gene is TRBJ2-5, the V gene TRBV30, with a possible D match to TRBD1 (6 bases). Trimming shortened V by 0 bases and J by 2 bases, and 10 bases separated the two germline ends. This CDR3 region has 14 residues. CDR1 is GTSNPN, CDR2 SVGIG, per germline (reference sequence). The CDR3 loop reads CAWSVGQGQETQYF. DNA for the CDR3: TGTGCCTGGAGTGTAGGCCAGGGGCAAGAGACCCAGTACTTC.

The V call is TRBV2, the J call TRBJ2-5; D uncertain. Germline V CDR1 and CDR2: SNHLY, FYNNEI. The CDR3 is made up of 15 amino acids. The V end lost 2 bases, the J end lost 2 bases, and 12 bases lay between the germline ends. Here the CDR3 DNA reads TGTGCCAGCAGTGAACCCCCCCCAAGACAAGAGACCCAGTACTTC. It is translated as CASSEPPPRQETQYF.

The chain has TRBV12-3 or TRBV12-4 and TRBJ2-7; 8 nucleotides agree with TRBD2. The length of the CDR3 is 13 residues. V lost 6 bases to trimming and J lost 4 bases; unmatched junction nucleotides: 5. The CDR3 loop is CASRRGAQYEQYF. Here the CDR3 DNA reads TGTGCCAGCAGGCGGGGGGCCCAATACGAGCAGTACTTC.

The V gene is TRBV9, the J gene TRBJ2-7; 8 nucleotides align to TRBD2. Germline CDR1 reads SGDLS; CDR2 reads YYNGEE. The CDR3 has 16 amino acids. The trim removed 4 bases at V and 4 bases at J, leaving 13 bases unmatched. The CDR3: CASSPTPGLDNYEQYF. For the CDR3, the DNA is TGTGCCAGCAGCCCCACTCCGGGACTAGATAATTACGAGCAGTACTTC. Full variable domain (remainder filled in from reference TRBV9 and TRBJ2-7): DSGVTQTPKHLITATGQRVTLRCSPRSGDLSVYWYQQSLDQGLQFLIQYYNGEERAKGNILERFSAQQFPDLHSELNLSSLELGDSALYFCASSPTPGLDNYEQYFGPGTRLTVT.

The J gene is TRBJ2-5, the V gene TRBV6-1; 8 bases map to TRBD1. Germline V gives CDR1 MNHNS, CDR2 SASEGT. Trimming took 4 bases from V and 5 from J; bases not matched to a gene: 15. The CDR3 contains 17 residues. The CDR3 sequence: CASSGIGTGVPGETQYF. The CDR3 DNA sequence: TGTGCCAGCAGTGGAATCGGGACAGGCGTGCCCGGGGAGACCCAGTACTTC.

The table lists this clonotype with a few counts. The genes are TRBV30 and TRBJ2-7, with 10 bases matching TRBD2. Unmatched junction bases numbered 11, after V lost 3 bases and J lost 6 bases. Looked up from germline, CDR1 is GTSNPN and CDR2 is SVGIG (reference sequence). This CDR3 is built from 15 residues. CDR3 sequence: CAWRSPGAGGREQYF. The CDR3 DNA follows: TGTGCCTGGAGATCCCCGGGAGCGGGGGGGCGCGAGCAGTACTTC.

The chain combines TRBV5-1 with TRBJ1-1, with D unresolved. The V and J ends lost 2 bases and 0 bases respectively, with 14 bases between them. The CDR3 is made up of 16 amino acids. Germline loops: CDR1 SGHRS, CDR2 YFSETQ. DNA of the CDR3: TGCGCCAGCAGCTTACCCAAACAGACTCTGAACACTGAAGCTTTCTTT. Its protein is CASSLPKQTLNTEAFF.

The CDR3 loop is CASSLENGEQFF. The CDR3 region has the DNA TGTGCCAGCAGCTTAGAGAACGGAGAGCAGTTCTTC. The chain uses TRBV11-2 and TRBJ2-1; D gene unclear. Germline V gene sequence: CDR1 SGHAT, CDR2 FQNNGV. The CDR3 length is 12 residues. V lost 0 bases and J 10 bases, leaving 7 bases between the germline ends.

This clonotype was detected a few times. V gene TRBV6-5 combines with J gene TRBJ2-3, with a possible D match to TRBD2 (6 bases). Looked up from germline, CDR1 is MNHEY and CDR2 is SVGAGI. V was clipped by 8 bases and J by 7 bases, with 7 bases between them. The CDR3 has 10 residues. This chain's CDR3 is CASGGNTQYF. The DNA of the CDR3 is TGTGCCAGCGGGGGGAATACGCAGTATTTT.

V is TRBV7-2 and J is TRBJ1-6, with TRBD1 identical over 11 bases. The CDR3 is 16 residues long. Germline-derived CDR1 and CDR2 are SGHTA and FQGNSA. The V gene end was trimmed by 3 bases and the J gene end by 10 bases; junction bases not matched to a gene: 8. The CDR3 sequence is CASSFRGTGGISPLHF. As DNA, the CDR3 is TGTGCCAGCAGCTTCCGGGGGACAGGGGGAATATCACCCCTCCACTTT.

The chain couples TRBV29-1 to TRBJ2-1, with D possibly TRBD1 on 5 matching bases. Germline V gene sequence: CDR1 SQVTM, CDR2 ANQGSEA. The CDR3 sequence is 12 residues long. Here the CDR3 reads CSLKWGSNEQFF. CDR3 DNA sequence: TGCAGTCTGAAGTGGGGCAGCAATGAGCAGTTCTTC.

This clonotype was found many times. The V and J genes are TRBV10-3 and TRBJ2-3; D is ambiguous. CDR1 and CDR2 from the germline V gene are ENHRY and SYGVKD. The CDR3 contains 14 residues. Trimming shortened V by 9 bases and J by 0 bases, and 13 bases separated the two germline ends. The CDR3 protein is CAIAQRDSTDTQYF. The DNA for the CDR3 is TGTGCCATTGCGCAGCGAGATAGCACAGATACGCAGTATTTT.

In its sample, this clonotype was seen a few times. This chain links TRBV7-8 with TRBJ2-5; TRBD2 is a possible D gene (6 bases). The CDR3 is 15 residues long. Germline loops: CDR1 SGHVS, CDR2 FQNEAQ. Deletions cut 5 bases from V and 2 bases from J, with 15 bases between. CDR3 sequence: CASSQTRAGQETQYF. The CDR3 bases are TGTGCCAGCAGCCAAACCAGGGCGGGACAAGAGACCCAGTACTTC.

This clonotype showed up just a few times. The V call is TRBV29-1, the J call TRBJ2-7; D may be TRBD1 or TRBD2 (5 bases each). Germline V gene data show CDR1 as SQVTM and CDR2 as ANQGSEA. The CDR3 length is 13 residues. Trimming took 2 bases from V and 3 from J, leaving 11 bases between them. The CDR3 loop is CSVELGPGYEQYF. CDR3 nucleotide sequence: TGCAGCGTTGAATTGGGACCCGGCTACGAGCAGTACTTC.

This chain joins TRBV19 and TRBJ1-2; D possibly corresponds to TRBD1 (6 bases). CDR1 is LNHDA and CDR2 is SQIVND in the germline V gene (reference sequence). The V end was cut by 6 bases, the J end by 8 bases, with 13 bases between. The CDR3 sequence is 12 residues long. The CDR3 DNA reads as TGTGCCAGTAGACATGACAGGAAGGGCTACACCTTC. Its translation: CASRHDRKGYTF.

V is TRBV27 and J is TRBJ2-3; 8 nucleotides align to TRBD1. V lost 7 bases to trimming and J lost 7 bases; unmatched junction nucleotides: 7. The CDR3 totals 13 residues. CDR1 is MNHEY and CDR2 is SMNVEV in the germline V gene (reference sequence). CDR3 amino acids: CASMSQGAYTQYF. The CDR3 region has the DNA TGTGCCAGCATGTCGCAGGGGGCTTATACGCAGTATTTT.

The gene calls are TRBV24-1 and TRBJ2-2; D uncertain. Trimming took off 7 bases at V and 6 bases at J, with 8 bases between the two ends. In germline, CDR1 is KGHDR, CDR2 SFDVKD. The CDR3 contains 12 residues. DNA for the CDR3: TGTGCCACCAGCCTGATGTCCGGGGAGCTGTTTTTT. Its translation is CATSLMSGELFF.

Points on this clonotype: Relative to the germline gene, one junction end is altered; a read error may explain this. CDR3 in DNA: TGCGCCACCAGCCAAGTCTCTCGGACAGAGCAGTTCTTC. Its protein is CATSQVSRTEQFF. The chain employs TRBV4-1 and TRBJ2-1; possibly TRBD1 for D (5 bases). Germline V gene data show CDR1 as MGHRA and CDR2 as YSYEKL. The CDR3 is made up of 13 amino acids.

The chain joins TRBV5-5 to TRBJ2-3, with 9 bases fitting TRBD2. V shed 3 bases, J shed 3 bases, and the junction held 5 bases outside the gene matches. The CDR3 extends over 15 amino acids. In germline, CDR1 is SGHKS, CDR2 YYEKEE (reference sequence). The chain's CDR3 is CASSYLAGKTDTQYF. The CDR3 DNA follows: TGTGCCAGCAGCTATCTAGCGGGGAAGACAGATACGCAGTATTTT.

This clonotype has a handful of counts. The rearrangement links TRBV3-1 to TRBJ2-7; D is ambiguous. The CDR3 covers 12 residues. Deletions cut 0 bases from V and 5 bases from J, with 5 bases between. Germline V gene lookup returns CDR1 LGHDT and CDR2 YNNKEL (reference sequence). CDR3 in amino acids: CASSQDFHEQYF. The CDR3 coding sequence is TGTGCCAGCAGCCAAGACTTCCACGAGCAGTACTTC.

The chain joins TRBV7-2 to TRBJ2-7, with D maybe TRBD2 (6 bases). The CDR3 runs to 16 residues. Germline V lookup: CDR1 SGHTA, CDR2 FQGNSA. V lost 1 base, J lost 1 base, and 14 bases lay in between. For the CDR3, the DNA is TGTGCCAGCAGCTTAGACGGAGGGGCCAGTTCCTACGAGCAGTACTTC. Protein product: CASSLDGGASSYEQYF.

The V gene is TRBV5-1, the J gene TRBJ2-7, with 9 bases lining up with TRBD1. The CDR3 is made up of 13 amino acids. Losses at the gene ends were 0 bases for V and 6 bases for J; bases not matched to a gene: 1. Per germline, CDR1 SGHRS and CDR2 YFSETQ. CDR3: CASSLVQGAEQYF. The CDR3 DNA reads TGCGCCAGCAGCTTGGTACAGGGGGCCGAGCAGTACTTC.

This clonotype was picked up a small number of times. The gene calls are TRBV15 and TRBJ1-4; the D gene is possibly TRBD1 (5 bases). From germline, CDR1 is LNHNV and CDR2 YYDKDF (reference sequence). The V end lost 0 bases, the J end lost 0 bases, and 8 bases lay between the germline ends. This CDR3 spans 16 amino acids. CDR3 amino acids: CATSRDRGTTNEKLFF. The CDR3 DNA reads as TGTGCCACCAGCAGAGATCGGGGCACAACTAATGAAAAACTGTTTTTT.

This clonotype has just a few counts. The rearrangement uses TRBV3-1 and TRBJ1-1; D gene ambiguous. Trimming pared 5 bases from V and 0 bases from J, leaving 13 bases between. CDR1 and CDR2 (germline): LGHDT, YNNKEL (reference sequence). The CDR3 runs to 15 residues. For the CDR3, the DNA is TGTGCCAGCAGCATACGGGAACAGCTGAACACTGAAGCTTTCTTT. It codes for CASSIREQLNTEAFF.

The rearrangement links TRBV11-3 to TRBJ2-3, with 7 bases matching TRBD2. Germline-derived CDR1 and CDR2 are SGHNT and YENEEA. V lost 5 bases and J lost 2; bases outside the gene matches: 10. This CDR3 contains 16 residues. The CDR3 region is CASSQPGTTSTDTQYF. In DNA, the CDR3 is TGTGCCAGCAGCCAACCGGGGACTACCTCCACAGATACGCAGTATTTT. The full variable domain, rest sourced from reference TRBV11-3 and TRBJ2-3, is EAGVVQSPRYKIIEKKQPVAFWCNPISGHNTLYWYLQNLGQGPELLIRYENEEAVDDSQLPKDRFSAERLKGVDSTLKIQPAELGDSAVYLCASSQPGTTSTDTQYFGPGTRLTVL.